The 31 T cell receptor beta chains given below trace back to one sample, sequenced in a study of cytomegalovirus exposure and HLA in healthy donors. PCR was performed using 60 Vbeta and 13 Jbeta primers. Only in-frame clones appear in the TCRdb table, and some are missing; sequencing was by immunoSEQ multiplex PCR. This sample has about 130,000 clones, with more than 75% found just once. The sequencing sample was made of PBMCs. These receptors came from a male donor in good health and CMV-seronegative.

V gene TRBV7-9 combines with J gene TRBJ2-5; 12 bases agree with TRBD2. After removal of 2 bases from V and 1 base from J, the junction contained 5 bases not matched to a gene. The germline V gene encodes CDR1 SEHNR and CDR2 FQNEAQ (reference sequence). This CDR3 is 17 amino acids long. CDR3 nucleotide sequence: TGTGCCAGCAGCTTACCGACTAGCGGGGGTATCCAAGAGACCCAGTACTTC. Protein sequence: CASSLPTSGGIQETQYF.

J is TRBJ2-2 and V is TRBV6-1, with 7 positions matching TRBD1. The CDR3 consists of 14 residues. Germline V gene lookup returns CDR1 MNHNS and CDR2 SASEGT. J lost 2 bases, V lost 10 bases, and 7 bases had no gene match. This CDR3 reads CATKTGFNTGELFF. The CDR3 coding sequence is TGTGCCACAAAGACAGGGTTTAACACCGGGGAGCTGTTTTTT.

The chain has TRBV18 and TRBJ2-3; 13 bases fit TRBD2. The germline V gene encodes CDR1 KGHSH and CDR2 LQKENI. The CDR3 contains 18 residues. Trimming cost V 4 bases and J 5 bases; bases outside gene matches: 12. Written as DNA, the CDR3 is TGTGCCAGCTCACGGCGGACTAGCGGGGGCTACAGAGAAGATACGCAGTATTTT. Translated: CASSRRTSGGYREDTQYF. Combining the CDR3 with reference TRBV18 and TRBJ2-3 gives the whole variable domain NAGVMQNPRHLVRRRGQEARLRCSPMKGHSHVYWYRQLPEEGLKFMVYLQKENIIDESGMPKERFSAEFPKEGPSILRIQQVVRGDSAAYFCASSRRTSGGYREDTQYFGPGTRLTVL.

The table lists this clone with a count of one. This chain joins TRBV18 and TRBJ1-4; D ambiguous. The V gene lost 0 bases and the J gene lost 3 bases, with 8 bases spanning the gap. This CDR3 contains 15 residues. Per the germline V gene, CDR1 is KGHSH and CDR2 is LQKENI. This CDR3 is CASSPPNGANEKLFF. In nucleotides, the CDR3 is TGTGCCAGCTCACCACCAAACGGTGCTAATGAAAAACTGTTTTTT.

This clone occurred a few times. The chain is built from TRBV18 and TRBJ1-6; TRBD1 aligns across 9 bases. V lost 2 bases to trimming and J lost 13 bases; unmatched junction nucleotides: 12. This CDR3 spans 16 amino acids. Germline lookup yields CDR1 KGHSH and CDR2 LQKENI. The CDR3, as DNA: TGTGCCAGCTCACCAAACCCTGGGACAGGGAGGACTCCCCTCCACTTT. Amino acids: CASSPNPGTGRTPLHF.

The CDR3 DNA reads as TGTGCCAGCTCACCCGACAGGGGGGGGGTGAACACTGAAGCTTTCTTT. Its translation is CASSPDRGGVNTEAFF. The J gene is TRBJ1-1, the V gene TRBV18, with 9 bases matching TRBD1. Germline V CDR1 and CDR2: KGHSH, LQKENI. The CDR3 has 16 amino acids. V lost 3 bases, J lost 0 bases, and 5 bases stayed unmatched.

The J gene is TRBJ1-4, the V gene TRBV2; TRBD1 matches 7 bases. J gave up 4 bases and V 5 bases, and 4 bases lay outside the gene matches. Germline assignment: CDR1 SNHLY and CDR2 FYNNEI. The CDR3 consists of 14 residues. The CDR3 protein is CASSSQGYNEKLFF. The CDR3 DNA reads as TGTGCCAGCAGTTCACAGGGGTATAATGAAAAACTGTTTTTT. The full variable domain, with the rest looked up from reference TRBV2 and TRBJ1-4, is EPEVTQTPSHQVTQMGQEVILRCVPISNHLYFYWYRQILGQKVEFLVSFYNNEISEKSEIFDDQFSVERPDGSNFTLKIRSTKLEDSAMYFCASSSQGYNEKLFFGSGTQLSVL.

CDR3 sequence reads: CASSLGTPDLYEQYF. In DNA form, the CDR3 reads TGTGCCAGCAGCCTCGGGACTCCAGACCTCTACGAGCAGTACTTC. V is TRBV7-2 and J is TRBJ2-7; D is possibly TRBD2 (6 bases). The CDR3 length is 15 residues. In germline, CDR1 is SGHTA, CDR2 FQGNSA. Trimming removed 5 bases from V and 3 bases from J, with 17 bases in between.

A few counts support this clone. V is TRBV10-3 and J is TRBJ2-5; 11 nucleotides align to TRBD2. CDR1 is ENHRY, CDR2 SYGVKD, per germline. The junction had 4 bases not matched to a gene; V was cut back by 0 bases and J by 4 bases. The CDR3 sequence is 16 residues long. The DNA for the CDR3 is TGTGCCATCAGTGAGTCCCTAGCGGGGGGTACAGAGACCCAGTACTTC. Protein sequence: CAISESLAGGTETQYF.

This clone was detected only a few times. The chain employs TRBV2 and TRBJ2-7; D ambiguous. V was clipped by 4 bases and J by 3 bases, with 10 bases between them. Looked up from germline, CDR1 is SNHLY and CDR2 is FYNNEI. The CDR3 covers 13 residues. This CDR3 is CASSGRSIYEQYF. The CDR3 DNA reads TGTGCCAGCAGTGGGAGATCGATCTACGAGCAGTACTTC.

On this clone: One junction end disagrees with the germline gene, perhaps due to a read error. The chain is built from TRBV7-7 and TRBJ2-7; 9 bases match TRBD1. From germline, CDR1 is SSHAT and CDR2 FNYEAQ (reference sequence). The CDR3 runs 15 residues. This CDR3 is CASSPGTGFSYEQYF. The CDR3 nucleotides read TGTGCTAGCAGCCCCGGGACAGGGTTTTCCTACGAGCAGTACTTC.

V usage is TRBV14 and J usage is TRBJ2-7, with 10 nucleotides matching TRBD2. CDR3 length: 15 residues. V shed 4 bases and J 4 bases; nucleotides not matched to a gene: 7. Looked up from germline, CDR1 is SGHDN and CDR2 is FVKESK. The DNA of the CDR3 is TGTGCCAGCAGCCTAAGCCCTAGCGGGGGATACGAGCAGTACTTC. Its protein is CASSLSPSGGYEQYF.

This clone was detected a few times. The chain carries TRBV18 and TRBJ1-1; TRBD1 is a possible D gene (5 bases). The length of the CDR3 is 15 residues. V lost 5 bases and J lost 0, with 13 bases in between. CDR1 KGHSH and CDR2 LQKENI come from the germline V gene. The CDR3 reads CASSLDRYMNTEAFF. The CDR3 region has the DNA TGTGCCAGCTCATTAGACAGATACATGAACACTGAAGCTTTCTTT.

The V gene is TRBV5-5, the J gene TRBJ1-2; 8 bases match TRBD1. The V gene's germline CDR1 is SGHKS and CDR2 YYEKEE (reference sequence). Germline trimming cut 1 base from V and 6 bases from J; bases unmatched to any gene: 5. This CDR3 region has 14 residues. CDR3 loop: CASSLFRGQDGYTF. The CDR3 DNA is TGTGCCAGCAGCTTGTTCAGGGGGCAAGATGGCTACACCTTC.

This sequence joins TRBV19 and TRBJ1-2, with 7 bases aligning to TRBD1. The CDR3 runs 15 residues. V gave up 8 bases and J gave up 1 base; unmatched junction bases: 10. Germline V CDR1 and CDR2: LNHDA, SQIVND (reference sequence). Here the CDR3 DNA reads TGTGCCAGTTTAAGATGGACAGGTTATAACTATGGCTACACCTTC. Its translation is CASLRWTGYNYGYTF.

The chain recombines TRBV30 with TRBJ1-5; D remains ambiguous. Germline lookup yields CDR1 GTSNPN and CDR2 SVGIG (reference sequence). This CDR3 is 12 amino acids long. V lost 4 bases to trimming and J lost 4 bases, with 8 bases between them. CDR3 amino acids: CAWTDLNQPQHF. The CDR3 region has the DNA TGTGCCTGGACAGATCTGAATCAGCCCCAGCATTTT.

The J gene is TRBJ1-1, the V gene TRBV10-3; D is unresolved. Germline V gene lookup returns CDR1 ENHRY and CDR2 SYGVKD. CDR3 length equals 13 residues. Trimming removed 10 bases from V and 0 bases from J, with 12 bases in between. The DNA of the CDR3 is TGTGCCACCAGACCAGAGGTGAACACTGAAGCTTTCTTT. This gives the protein CATRPEVNTEAFF.

This clone has a single count. J is TRBJ2-7 and V is TRBV5-1; 8 nucleotides align to TRBD2. The ends lost 1 base at V and 6 bases at J; junction bases unmatched: 6. Germline V gene data show CDR1 as SGHRS and CDR2 as YFSETQ. The CDR3 spans 14 residues. Written as DNA, the CDR3 is TGCGCCAGCAGCTTGAACGGGGGGGGTGGCGAGCAGTACTTC. Its translation: CASSLNGGGGEQYF.

The chain is built from TRBV2 and TRBJ1-6; unclear D gene. The CDR3 contains 11 residues. Germline lookup yields CDR1 SNHLY and CDR2 FYNNEI. Trimming removed 6 bases at V and 14 bases at J, with 11 bases between. This chain's CDR3 is CASSDILALHF. In DNA, the CDR3 is TGTGCCAGCAGCGACATTCTGGCCCTCCACTTT. Drawing the rest from reference TRBV2 and TRBJ1-6, the complete variable domain is EPEVTQTPSHQVTQMGQEVILRCVPISNHLYFYWYRQILGQKVEFLVSFYNNEISEKSEIFDDQFSVERPDGSNFTLKIRSTKLEDSAMYFCASSDILALHFGNGTRLTVT.

The chain joins TRBV9 to TRBJ2-5, with D maybe TRBD2 (5 bases). The CDR3 loop spans 12 amino acids. The germline V gene has CDR1 SGDLS and CDR2 YYNGEE. Trimming shortened V by 4 bases and J by 5 bases, and 9 bases separated the two germline ends. In DNA, the CDR3 is TGTGCCAGCAGCCCACGCGGGGAGACCCAGTACTTC. Amino acids: CASSPRGETQYF.

V is TRBV29-1 and J is TRBJ2-5, with TRBD1 identical over 7 bases. The assigned J gene may be wrong: the sequence end matches TRBJ2-7 better. The germline CDR1 and CDR2 sequences are SQVTM and ANQGSEA. The CDR3 loop spans 14 amino acids. The CDR3 region is CSVVGPGGTYEQYF. The CDR3 bases are TGCAGCGTTGTAGGACCAGGGGGTACCTACGAGCAGTACTTC.

This chain uses TRBV7-2 with TRBJ2-3, with 8 positions matching TRBD2. After removal of 7 bases from V and 2 bases from J, the junction contained 8 bases not matched to a gene. Germline V CDR1 and CDR2: SGHTA, FQGNSA. This CDR3 contains 15 residues. CDR3 residues: CASNPGGPPTDTQYF. The CDR3 DNA reads as TGTGCCAGCAACCCGGGGGGGCCGCCCACAGATACGCAGTATTTT.

The chain links TRBV30 to TRBJ1-6; TRBD1 might be the D (5 bases). The germline V gene has CDR1 GTSNPN and CDR2 SVGIG (reference sequence). Trimming removed 0 bases at V and 10 bases at J, with 16 bases between. The CDR3 sequence is 15 residues long. The CDR3 sequence is CAWSVGAREASPLHF. DNA of the CDR3: TGTGCCTGGAGTGTAGGGGCCAGGGAAGCATCACCCCTCCACTTT.

This clone has more than one count but fewer than ten. J is TRBJ1-6 and V is TRBV27; weak D call: TRBD1 (5 bases). The germline V gene has CDR1 MNHEY and CDR2 SMNVEV (reference sequence). The V and J ends lost 4 bases and 7 bases respectively, with 11 bases between them. There are 14 residues in the CDR3. The CDR3 DNA is TGTGCCAGCAGTTACGGGACTGCAAATTCACCCCTCCACTTT. It encodes CASSYGTANSPLHF.

The rearrangement joins TRBV7-8 to TRBJ2-1; 12 bases are a match to TRBD2. Looked up from germline, CDR1 is SGHVS and CDR2 is FQNEAQ. The CDR3 runs 18 residues. The ends lost 1 base at V and 0 bases at J; junction bases unmatched: 4. CDR3 DNA sequence: TGTGCCAGCAGCTTAGGACTAGCGGGGGCCAGCTCCTACAATGAGCAGTTCTTC. This sequence encodes CASSLGLAGASSYNEQFF.

J is TRBJ2-1 and V is TRBV18; TRBD2 aligns across 7 bases. The V segment lost 2 bases and the J segment 0 bases; nucleotides outside the gene matches: 4. There are 16 residues in the CDR3. Germline loops: CDR1 KGHSH, CDR2 LQKENI. The CDR3 DNA follows: TGTGCCAGCTCACCAATCAGCGGGGCCTCCTACAATGAGCAGTTCTTC. It is translated as CASSPISGASYNEQFF.

The rearrangement joins TRBV4-3 to TRBJ1-4; D might be TRBD1 (5 bases). The CDR3 has 15 amino acids. Trimming took off 1 base at V and 8 bases at J, with 14 bases between the two ends. Germline CDR1 and CDR2: LGHNA and YSLEER. The CDR3 DNA reads TGCGCCAGCAGCCAAGGCGGGACGCCAGGAGAAAAACTGTTTTTT. Protein: CASSQGGTPGEKLFF.

This clone occurred a few times. V gene TRBV19 combines with J gene TRBJ1-5; D is unclear. This CDR3 is built from 13 residues. Trimming took 3 bases from V and 5 from J, leaving 8 bases between them. CDR1 and CDR2 (germline): LNHDA, SQIVND (reference sequence). Written as DNA, the CDR3 is TGTGCCAGTAGTATCAGTAAAGATCAGCCCCAGCATTTT. This encodes CASSISKDQPQHF.

In its sample, this clone was seen once. The J gene is TRBJ2-5, the V gene TRBV2; TRBD2 aligns across 7 bases. Per germline, CDR1 SNHLY and CDR2 FYNNEI. The CDR3 has 12 residues. With V trimmed by 11 bases and J by 2 bases, 5 bases remained unmatched. The CDR3 region has the DNA TGTGCCGTGGGGAGGGAACAAGAGACCCAGTACTTC. Its protein product is CAVGREQETQYF.

The chain is built from TRBV19 and TRBJ1-3; D is uncertain. CDR3 length: 15 amino acids. V shed 7 bases and J shed 0 bases, with 13 bases lying between them. Per germline, CDR1 LNHDA and CDR2 SQIVND (reference sequence). The CDR3 loop is CASISGLSSGNTIYF. In DNA, the CDR3 is TGTGCCAGTATCTCAGGCCTGAGCTCTGGAAACACCATATATTTT.

The chain uses TRBV6-6 and TRBJ2-7; 11 bases fit TRBD2. The CDR3 consists of 15 residues. J lost 2 bases, V lost 7 bases, and 7 bases had no gene match. Germline V CDR1 and CDR2: MNHNY, SVGAGI (reference sequence). This CDR3 is CASTFSTSGTYEQYF. In DNA, the CDR3 is TGTGCCAGCACCTTCTCGACTAGCGGGACCTACGAGCAGTACTTC.